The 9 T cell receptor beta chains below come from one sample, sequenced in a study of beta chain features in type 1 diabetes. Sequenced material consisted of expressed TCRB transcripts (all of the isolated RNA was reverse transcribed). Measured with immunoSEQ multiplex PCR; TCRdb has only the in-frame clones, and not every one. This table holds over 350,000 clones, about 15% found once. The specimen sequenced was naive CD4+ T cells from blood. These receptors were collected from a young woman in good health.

CDR3 loop: CASSASGAYNEQFF. The DNA for the CDR3 is TGTGCCAGCAGCGCTAGCGGGGCCTACAATGAGCAGTTCTTC. This sequence joins TRBV11-2 and TRBJ2-1; 9 bases agree with TRBD2. The V and J ends lost 5 bases and 2 bases, in that order; junction bases with no gene match: 1. Per germline, CDR1 SGHAT and CDR2 FQNNGV. The CDR3 consists of 14 residues. The variable domain in full, with the rest retrieved from reference TRBV11-2 and TRBJ2-1, is EAGVAQSPRYKIIEKRQSVAFWCNPISGHATLYWYQQILGQGPKLLIQFQNNGVVDDSQLPKDRFSAERLKGVDSTLKIQPAKLEDSAVYLCASSASGAYNEQFFGPGTRLTVL.

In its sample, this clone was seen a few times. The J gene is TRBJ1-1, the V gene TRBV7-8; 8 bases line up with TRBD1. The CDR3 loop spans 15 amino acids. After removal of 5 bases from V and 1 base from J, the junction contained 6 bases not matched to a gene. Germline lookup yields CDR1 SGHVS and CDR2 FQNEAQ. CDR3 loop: CASSPRTGRNTEAFF. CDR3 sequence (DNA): TGTGCCAGCAGCCCGAGGACAGGGAGGAACACTGAAGCTTTCTTT.

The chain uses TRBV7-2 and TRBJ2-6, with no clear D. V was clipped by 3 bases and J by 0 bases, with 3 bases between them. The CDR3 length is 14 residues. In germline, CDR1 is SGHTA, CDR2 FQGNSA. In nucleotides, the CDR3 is TGTGCCAGCAGCTTCGTCTCTGGGGCCAACGTCCTGACTTTC. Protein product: CASSFVSGANVLTF.

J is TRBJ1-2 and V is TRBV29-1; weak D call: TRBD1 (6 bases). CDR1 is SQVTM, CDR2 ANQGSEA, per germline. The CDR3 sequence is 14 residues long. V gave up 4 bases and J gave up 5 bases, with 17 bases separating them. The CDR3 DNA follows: TGCAGCGTTGTACTGGTTGGGACACAGTATGGCTACACCTTC. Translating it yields CSVVLVGTQYGYTF. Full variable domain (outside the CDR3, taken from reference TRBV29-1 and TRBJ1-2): SAVISQKPSRDICQRGTSLTIQCQVDSQVTMMFWYRQQPGQSLTLIATANQGSEATYESGFVIDKFPISRPNLTFSTLTVSNMSPEDSSIYLCSVVLVGTQYGYTFGSGTRLTVV.

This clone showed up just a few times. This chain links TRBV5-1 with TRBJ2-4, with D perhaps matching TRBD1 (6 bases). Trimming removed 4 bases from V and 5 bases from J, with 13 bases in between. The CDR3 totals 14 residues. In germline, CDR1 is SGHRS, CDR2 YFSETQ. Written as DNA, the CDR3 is TGCGCCAGCAGCCCCGGACAGATTCAAAACATTCAGTACTTC. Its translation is CASSPGQIQNIQYF.

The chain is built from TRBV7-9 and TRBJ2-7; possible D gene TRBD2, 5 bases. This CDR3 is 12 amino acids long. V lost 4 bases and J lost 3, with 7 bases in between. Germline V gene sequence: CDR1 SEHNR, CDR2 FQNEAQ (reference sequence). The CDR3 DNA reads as TGTGCCAGCAGCTCTAGCCACTACGAGCAGTACTTC. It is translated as CASSSSHYEQYF.

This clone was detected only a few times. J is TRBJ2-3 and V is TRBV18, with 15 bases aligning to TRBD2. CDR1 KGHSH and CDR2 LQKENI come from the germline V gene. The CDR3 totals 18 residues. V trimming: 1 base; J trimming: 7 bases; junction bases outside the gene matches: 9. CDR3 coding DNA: TGTGCCAGCTCACCACGAGGACTAGCGGGAGGGGGAAGAAATACGCAGTATTTT. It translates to CASSPRGLAGGGRNTQYF.

The CDR3 here is CASSRGLGSNQPQHF. The CDR3 DNA is TGTGCCAGCAGCAGGGGGCTGGGTAGCAATCAGCCCCAGCATTTT. The V gene is TRBV7-9, the J gene TRBJ1-5; 7 bases match TRBD1. V dropped 5 bases and J dropped 0; count of bases not matched to a gene: 4. The CDR3 consists of 15 residues. CDR1 SEHNR and CDR2 FQNEAQ come from the germline V gene (reference sequence).

This chain's CDR3 is CASSDLAGPSTDTQYF. CDR3 in DNA: TGTGCCAGCAGTGATTTAGCGGGACCGAGCACAGATACGCAGTATTTT. The V and J genes are TRBV2 and TRBJ2-3; 8 positions match TRBD2. J lost 0 bases, V lost 3 bases, and 5 bases had no gene match. Germline CDR1 and CDR2: SNHLY and FYNNEI. There are 16 residues in the CDR3.